These T cell receptor beta chains were read from a single sample in a study of blood T cell repertoires in COVID-19. Measured with immunoSEQ multiplex PCR; TCRdb has only the in-frame clones, and not every one. The data show 490,000 or so clones, with approximately 90% seen just once and over 1.5% held by the top ten. Sequenced input: PBMCs or T cells enriched from blood (not recorded which). These receptors originate from a woman aged 40 to 55 who had recovered from COVID-19. Each CDR3 is given with its conserved first and last residue.

cdr3_aa	cdr3_length	v_call	j_call
CASTPGLGSYNEQFF	15	TRBV2	TRBJ2-1
CASSREQGLGEAFF	14	TRBV4-3	TRBJ1-1
CASSKSPTSGRAAVYEQYF	19	TRBV21-1	TRBJ2-7
CASSLGLAGPRETQYF	16	TRBV7-2	TRBJ2-5
CASSSKTGVSYEQYF	15	TRBV27	TRBJ2-7
CASSPGRNEQFF	12	TRBV7-8	TRBJ2-1
CASSIASRSSYNSPLHF	17	TRBV19	TRBJ1-6
CASTQGGISFGYTF	14	TRBV9	TRBJ1-2
CASSPSGRETQYF	13	TRBV7-8	TRBJ2-5
CASSAAAGPETQYF	14	TRBV9	TRBJ2-5
CASTPGGNRRTEAFF	15	TRBV6-5	TRBJ1-1
CASSPSGGESYTEAFF	16	TRBV27	TRBJ1-1
CASSLIGGSTDTQYF	15	TRBV27	TRBJ2-3
CASSYGQGGEQYF	13	TRBV4-1	TRBJ2-7
CASSHRARGFPEAFF	15	TRBV3-1/TRBV3-2	TRBJ1-1
CSASIGAGEAETQYF	15	TRBV20-1	TRBJ2-5
CASSQGRAGWDTEAFF	16	TRBV4-3	TRBJ1-1
CASSPSPNQPQHF	13	TRBV27	TRBJ1-5
CASSPGAGNQPQHF	14	TRBV18	TRBJ1-5
CATSDARASGSDEQFF	16	TRBV24-1	TRBJ2-1
CASSQGMGHRGGETEAFF	18	TRBV3-1/TRBV3-2	TRBJ1-1
CASSPRTGDNQPQHF	15	TRBV25-1	TRBJ1-5
CASSEWGIIWDTWNYGYTF	19	TRBV6-1	TRBJ1-2
CASTPSQGSIYGYTF	15	TRBV4-1	TRBJ1-2
CAGDRRGTF	9	TRBV5-8	TRBJ1-2
CASTGLLAKNIQYF	14	TRBV5-6	TRBJ2-4
CASSSLPLRAGGIVYEQYF	19	TRBV7-2	TRBJ2-7
CASSLGVRGQGFEQYF	16	TRBV5-1	TRBJ2-7
CASSWTGGTGELFF	14	TRBV2	TRBJ2-2
CASSLTPGGFPSTDTQYF	18	TRBV5-4	TRBJ2-3
CASSYREGKNNEQFF	15	TRBV6-5	TRBJ2-1
CASSYRSGETQYF	13	TRBV6-2/TRBV6-3	TRBJ2-5
CASSLASPGEGNEQFF	16	TRBV11-3	TRBJ2-1
CASSIGGTDTQYF	13	TRBV4-3	TRBJ2-3
CASSSQGGRDTGELFF	16	TRBV11-3	TRBJ2-2
CASSQGLAGGSETQYF	16	TRBV4-1	TRBJ2-5
CSASGLAGTTDTQYF	15	TRBV20-1	TRBJ2-3
CASSLLRSNYGYTF	14	TRBV28	TRBJ1-2
CASRGTSGKYNEQFF	15	TRBV6-5	TRBJ2-1
CASSTVGTGDPYEQYF	16	TRBV19	TRBJ2-7
CASSAPQGAGQPQHF	15	TRBV19	TRBJ1-5
CASSVGFAAGGGELFF	16	TRBV9	TRBJ2-2
CATSEPDRPNTGELFF	16	TRBV24-1	TRBJ2-2
CASSVGTAGGGGYTF	15	TRBV7-9	TRBJ1-2
CASSTPLQYHEQFF	14	TRBV5-6	TRBJ2-1
CAWSGYGYTF	10	TRBV30	TRBJ1-2